Following are 6 T cell receptor beta chains from one sample sequenced in a study of vaccination effects on CD4 cells after COVID-19. Their specific antigens are unknown. Antigen-specific CD4+ T cells were expanded with viral peptide pools in the ViraFEST assay before sequencing. Cultured cells yielded isolated CD4+ T cells after 10 to 11 days. Vaccine administered to participants consisted of two doses of either BNT162b2 or mRNA-1273. This table comes from immunoSEQ multiplex PCR, and its TCRdb copy is limited to in-frame clones, with some not included. The sample holds more than 20,000 clones, around 79% seen once. The material sequenced was CD4+ T cells from PBMCs cultured with SARS-CoV-2 spike peptides, taken after COVID-19 vaccination. Receptors originate from a human donor who received a COVID-19 vaccine.

The V call is TRBV24-1, the J call TRBJ1-5, with D uncertain. The V end was cut by 0 bases, the J end by 7 bases, with 9 bases between. This CDR3 is built from 14 residues. Germline lookup yields CDR1 KGHDR and CDR2 SFDVKD. In DNA, the CDR3 is TGTGCCACCAGTGATTTGCGAGGGTGGCAGCCCCAGCATTTT. It yields the protein CATSDLRGWQPQHF.

This clone was found a few times. The rearrangement links TRBV2 to TRBJ1-1; no definite D call. Germline V CDR1 and CDR2: SNHLY, FYNNEI. The CDR3 runs to 10 residues. Trimming removed 9 bases at V and 12 bases at J, with 14 bases between. As DNA, the CDR3 is TGTGCCAGTGGAGCTACAGAAACTTTCTTT. Amino acids: CASGATETFF.

The gene calls are TRBV5-1 and TRBJ1-1; the D is unclear. Between the trimmed V and J ends, which lost 2 bases and 3 bases, there was a span of 11 bases. The CDR3 runs to 14 residues. Germline values: CDR1 SGHRS, CDR2 YFSETQ. The DNA of the CDR3 is TGCGCCAGCAGCTTAATCGGCAAAGACACTGAAGCTTTCTTT. Protein sequence: CASSLIGKDTEAFF. Using reference TRBV5-1 and TRBJ1-1 for the parts outside the CDR3, the full variable domain is KAGVTQTPRYLIKTRGQQVTLSCSPISGHRSVSWYQQTPGQGLQFLFEYFSETQRNKGNFPGRFSGRQFSNSRSEMNVSTLELGDSALYLCASSLIGKDTEAFFGQGTRLTVV.

V gene TRBV12-3 or TRBV12-4 combines with J gene TRBJ1-1; no reliable D call. CDR3 length: 13 amino acids. Trimming took off 5 bases at V and 1 base at J, with 8 bases between the two ends. CDR3 region: CASSVVANTEAFF. The DNA of the CDR3 is TGTGCCAGCAGTGTAGTCGCGAACACTGAAGCTTTCTTT.

The V gene is TRBV5-6, the J gene TRBJ2-5, with 7 nucleotides matching TRBD2. V shed 4 bases, J shed 1 base, and the junction held 10 bases outside the gene matches. Germline assignment: CDR1 SGHDT and CDR2 YYEEEE. The CDR3 loop spans 16 amino acids. CDR3 loop: CASSPWDYLAQETQYF. CDR3 DNA: TGTGCCAGCAGCCCGTGGGACTACCTTGCCCAAGAGACCCAGTACTTC.

This clone was detected only a few times. This chain joins TRBV4-2 and TRBJ1-1; no firm D call. The germline V gene has CDR1 LGHNA and CDR2 YNFKEQ. CDR3 length: 19 residues. V gave up 0 bases and J gave up 1 base, with 21 bases separating them. This CDR3 is CASSQDIFRSGRKNTEAFF. CDR3 coding DNA: TGTGCCAGCAGCCAAGATATTTTTCGGTCCGGACGGAAGAACACTGAAGCTTTCTTT.